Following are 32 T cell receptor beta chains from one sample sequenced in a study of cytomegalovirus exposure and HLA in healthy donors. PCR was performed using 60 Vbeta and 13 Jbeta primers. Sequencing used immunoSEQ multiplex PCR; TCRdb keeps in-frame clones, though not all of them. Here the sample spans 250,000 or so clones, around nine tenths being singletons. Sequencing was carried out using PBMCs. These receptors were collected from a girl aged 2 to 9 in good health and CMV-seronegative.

CDR3 nucleotides: TGTGCCATCAGTGAGGAACAGGGTTCACCCTATGGCTACACCTTC. Translation: CAISEEQGSPYGYTF. The V gene is TRBV10-3, the J gene TRBJ1-2, with TRBD1 as a possible D gene (6 bases). Germline values: CDR1 ENHRY, CDR2 SYGVKD. CDR3 length: 15 amino acids. Deletions cut 2 bases from V and 4 bases from J, with 14 bases between.

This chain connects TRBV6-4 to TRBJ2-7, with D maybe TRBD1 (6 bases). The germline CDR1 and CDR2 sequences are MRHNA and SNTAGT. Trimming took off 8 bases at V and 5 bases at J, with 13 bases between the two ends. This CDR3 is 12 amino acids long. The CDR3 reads CASSQGLDEQYF. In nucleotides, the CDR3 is TGTGCCAGCTCCCAGGGGCTCGACGAGCAGTACTTC.

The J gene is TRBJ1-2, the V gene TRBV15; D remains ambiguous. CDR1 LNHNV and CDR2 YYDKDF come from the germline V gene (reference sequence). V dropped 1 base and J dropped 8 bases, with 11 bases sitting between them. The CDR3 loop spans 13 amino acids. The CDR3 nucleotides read TGTGCCACCAGCAGAGCCGGGAGGGAAGGCTACACCTTC. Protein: CATSRAGREGYTF.

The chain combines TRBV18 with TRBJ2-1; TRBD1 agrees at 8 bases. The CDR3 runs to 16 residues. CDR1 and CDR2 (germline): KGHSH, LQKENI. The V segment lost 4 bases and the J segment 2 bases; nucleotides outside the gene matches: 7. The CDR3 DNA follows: TGTGCCAGCTCACGAATAGGACAGGGCCCCTACAATGAGCAGTTCTTC. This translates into CASSRIGQGPYNEQFF.

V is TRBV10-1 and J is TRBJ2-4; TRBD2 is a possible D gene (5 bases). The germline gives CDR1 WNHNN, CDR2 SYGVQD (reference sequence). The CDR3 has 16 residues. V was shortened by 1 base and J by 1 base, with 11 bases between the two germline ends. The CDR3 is CASSEFPRGAKNIQYF. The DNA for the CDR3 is TGCGCCAGCAGTGAGTTCCCTCGAGGGGCCAAAAACATTCAGTACTTC.

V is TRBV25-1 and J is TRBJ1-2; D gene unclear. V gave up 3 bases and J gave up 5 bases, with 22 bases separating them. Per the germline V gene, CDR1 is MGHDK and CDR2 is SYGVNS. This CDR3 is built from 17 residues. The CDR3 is CASSDNRGQNQRYGYTF. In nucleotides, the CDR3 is TGTGCCAGCAGTGACAATCGCGGGCAGAACCAGCGGTATGGCTACACCTTC.

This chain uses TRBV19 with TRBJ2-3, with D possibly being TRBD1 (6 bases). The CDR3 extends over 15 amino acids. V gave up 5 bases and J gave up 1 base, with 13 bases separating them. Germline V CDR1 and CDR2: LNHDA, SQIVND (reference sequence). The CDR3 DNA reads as TGTGCCAGTAGTTTACAGGGATTTGGCACAGATACGCAGTATTTT. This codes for CASSLQGFGTDTQYF.

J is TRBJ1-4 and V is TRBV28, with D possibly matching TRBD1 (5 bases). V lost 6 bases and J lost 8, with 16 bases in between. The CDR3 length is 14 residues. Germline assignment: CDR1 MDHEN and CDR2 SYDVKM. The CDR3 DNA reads TGTGCCAGCAGGAAACAGGTTCTAGGGGAAAAACTGTTTTTT. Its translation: CASRKQVLGEKLFF.

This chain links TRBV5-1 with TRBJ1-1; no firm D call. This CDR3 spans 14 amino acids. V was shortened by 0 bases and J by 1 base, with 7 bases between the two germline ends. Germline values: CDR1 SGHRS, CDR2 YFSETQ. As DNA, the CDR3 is TGCGCCAGCAGCTTGGTAGCGTCGAACACTGAAGCTTTCTTT. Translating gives CASSLVASNTEAFF.

The chain's CDR3 is CASSSRDRGYYEQYF. CDR3 nucleotide sequence: TGTGCCAGCAGTTCCCGGGACAGGGGCTACTACGAGCAGTACTTC. The chain joins TRBV28 to TRBJ2-7; TRBD1 agrees at 10 bases. Germline CDR1 is MDHEN and CDR2 is SYDVKM. V lost 4 bases and J lost 3; bases outside the gene matches: 6. CDR3 length equals 15 residues.

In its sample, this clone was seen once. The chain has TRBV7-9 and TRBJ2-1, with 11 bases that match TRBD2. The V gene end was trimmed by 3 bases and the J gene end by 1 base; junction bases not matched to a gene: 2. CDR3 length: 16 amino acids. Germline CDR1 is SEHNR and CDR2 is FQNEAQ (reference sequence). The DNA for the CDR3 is TGTGCCAGCAGCTTTACTAGCGGGGGTTCCTACAATGAGCAGTTCTTC. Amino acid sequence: CASSFTSGGSYNEQFF.

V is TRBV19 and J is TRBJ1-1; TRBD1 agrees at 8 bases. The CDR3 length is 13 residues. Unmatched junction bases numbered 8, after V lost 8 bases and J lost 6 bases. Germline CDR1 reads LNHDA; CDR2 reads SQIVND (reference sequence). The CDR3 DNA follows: TGTGCCAGTCGAAAGGACAGGGAAGCTGAAGCTTTCTTT. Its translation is CASRKDREAEAFF. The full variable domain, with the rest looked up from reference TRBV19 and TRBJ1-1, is DGGITQSPKYLFRKEGQNVTLSCEQNLNHDAMYWYRQDPGQGLRLIYYSQIVNDFQKGDIAEGYSVSREKKESFPLTVTSAQKNPTAFYLCASRKDREAEAFFGQGTRLTVV.

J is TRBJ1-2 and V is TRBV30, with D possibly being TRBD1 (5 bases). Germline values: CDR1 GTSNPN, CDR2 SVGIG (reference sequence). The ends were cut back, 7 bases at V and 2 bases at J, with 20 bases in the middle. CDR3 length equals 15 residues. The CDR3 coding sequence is TGTGCCTCTTCTGCTGGGCGGCAGGGAAACTATGGCTACACCTTC. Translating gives CASSAGRQGNYGYTF.

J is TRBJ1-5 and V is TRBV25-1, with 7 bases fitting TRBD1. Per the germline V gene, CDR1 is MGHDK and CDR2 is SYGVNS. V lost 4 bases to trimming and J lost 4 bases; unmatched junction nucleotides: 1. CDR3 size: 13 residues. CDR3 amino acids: CASSAGGNQPQHF. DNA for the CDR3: TGTGCCAGCAGTGCAGGGGGAAATCAGCCCCAGCATTTT.

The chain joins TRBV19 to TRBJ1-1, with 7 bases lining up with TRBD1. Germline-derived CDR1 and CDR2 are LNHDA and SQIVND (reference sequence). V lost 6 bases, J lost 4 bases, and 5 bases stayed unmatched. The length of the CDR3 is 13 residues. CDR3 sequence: CASREQGSTEAFF. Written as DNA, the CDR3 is TGTGCCAGTAGGGAACAGGGGTCCACTGAAGCTTTCTTT.

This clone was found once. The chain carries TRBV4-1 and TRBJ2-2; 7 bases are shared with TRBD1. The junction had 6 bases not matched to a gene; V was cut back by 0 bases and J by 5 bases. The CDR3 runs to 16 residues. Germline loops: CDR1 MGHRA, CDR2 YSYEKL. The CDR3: CASSQDYSTGTGELFF. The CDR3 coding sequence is TGCGCCAGCAGCCAAGATTATTCGACAGGGACCGGGGAGCTGTTTTTT.

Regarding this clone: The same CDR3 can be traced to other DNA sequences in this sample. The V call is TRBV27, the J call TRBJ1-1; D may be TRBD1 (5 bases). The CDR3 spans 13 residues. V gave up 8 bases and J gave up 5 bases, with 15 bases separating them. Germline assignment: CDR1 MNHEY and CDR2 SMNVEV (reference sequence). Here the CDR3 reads CASLGTRGTEAFF. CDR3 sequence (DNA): TGTGCCAGCTTAGGGACTCGGGGGACTGAAGCTTTCTTT.

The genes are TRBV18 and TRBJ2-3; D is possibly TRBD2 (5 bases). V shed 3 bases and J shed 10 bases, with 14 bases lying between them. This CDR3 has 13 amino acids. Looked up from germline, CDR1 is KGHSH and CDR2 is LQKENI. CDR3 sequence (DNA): TGTGCCAGCTCACCTGCGGGCTCGACGGCGCAGTATTTT. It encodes CASSPAGSTAQYF.

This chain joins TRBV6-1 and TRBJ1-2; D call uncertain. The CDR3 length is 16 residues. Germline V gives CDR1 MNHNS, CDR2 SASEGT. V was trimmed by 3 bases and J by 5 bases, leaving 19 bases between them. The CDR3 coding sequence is TGTGCCAGCAGTGACAGGCAAGGTGTTACATCTTATGGCTACACCTTC. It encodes CASSDRQGVTSYGYTF.

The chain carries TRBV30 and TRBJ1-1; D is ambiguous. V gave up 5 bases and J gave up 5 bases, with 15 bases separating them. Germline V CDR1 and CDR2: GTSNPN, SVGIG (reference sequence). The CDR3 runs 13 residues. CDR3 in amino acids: CAWGSTPGTEAFF. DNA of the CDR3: TGTGCCTGGGGGTCCACCCCCGGGACTGAAGCTTTCTTT.

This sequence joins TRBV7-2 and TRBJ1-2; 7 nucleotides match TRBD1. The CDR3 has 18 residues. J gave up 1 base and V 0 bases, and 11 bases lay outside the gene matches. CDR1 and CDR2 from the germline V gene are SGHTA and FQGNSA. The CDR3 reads CASSLASLGTAHNYGYTF. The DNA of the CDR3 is TGTGCCAGCAGCTTAGCTTCCCTCGGGACAGCCCATAACTATGGCTACACCTTC.

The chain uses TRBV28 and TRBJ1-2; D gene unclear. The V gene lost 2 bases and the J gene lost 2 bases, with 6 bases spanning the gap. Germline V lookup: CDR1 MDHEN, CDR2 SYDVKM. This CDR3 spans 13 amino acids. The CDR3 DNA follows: TGTGCCAGCAGTTTAGGACTGAACTATGGCTACACCTTC. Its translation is CASSLGLNYGYTF.

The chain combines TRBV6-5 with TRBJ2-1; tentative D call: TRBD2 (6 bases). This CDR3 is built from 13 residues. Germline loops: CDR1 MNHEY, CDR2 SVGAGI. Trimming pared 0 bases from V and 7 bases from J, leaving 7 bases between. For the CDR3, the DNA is TGTGCCAGCAGTTACTCGACTAGTAATGAGCAGTTCTTC. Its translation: CASSYSTSNEQFF.

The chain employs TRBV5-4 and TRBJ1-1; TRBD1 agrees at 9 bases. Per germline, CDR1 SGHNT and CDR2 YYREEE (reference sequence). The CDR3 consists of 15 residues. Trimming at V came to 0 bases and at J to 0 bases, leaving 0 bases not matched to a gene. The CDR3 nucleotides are TGTGCCAGCAGCTTGGGGACAGGGGTGAACACTGAAGCTTTCTTT. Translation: CASSLGTGVNTEAFF.

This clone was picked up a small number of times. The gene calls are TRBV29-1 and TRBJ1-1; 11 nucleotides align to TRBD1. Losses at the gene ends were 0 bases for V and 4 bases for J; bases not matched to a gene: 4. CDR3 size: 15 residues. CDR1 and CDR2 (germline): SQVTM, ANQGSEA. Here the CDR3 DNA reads TGCAGCGTTGAAGATACCGGGACAGGGGGCACTGAAGCTTTCTTT. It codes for CSVEDTGTGGTEAFF. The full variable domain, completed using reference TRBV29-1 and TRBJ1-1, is SAVISQKPSRDICQRGTSLTIQCQVDSQVTMMFWYRQQPGQSLTLIATANQGSEATYESGFVIDKFPISRPNLTFSTLTVSNMSPEDSSIYLCSVEDTGTGGTEAFFGQGTRLTVV.

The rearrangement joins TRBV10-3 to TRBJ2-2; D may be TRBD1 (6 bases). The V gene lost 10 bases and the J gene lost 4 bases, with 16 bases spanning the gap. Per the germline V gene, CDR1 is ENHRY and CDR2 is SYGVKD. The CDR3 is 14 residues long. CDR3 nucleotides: TGTGCCACCACCGGGCAGGGGCCCACCGGGGAGCTGTTTTTT. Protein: CATTGQGPTGELFF.

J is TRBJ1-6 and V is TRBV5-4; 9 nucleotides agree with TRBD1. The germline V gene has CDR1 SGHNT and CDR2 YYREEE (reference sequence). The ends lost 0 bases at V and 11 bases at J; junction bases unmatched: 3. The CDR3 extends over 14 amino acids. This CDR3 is CASSLEGQGPPLHF. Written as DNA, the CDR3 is TGTGCCAGCAGCTTGGAGGGACAGGGTCCACCCCTCCACTTT. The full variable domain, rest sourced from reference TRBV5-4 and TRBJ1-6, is ETGVTQSPTHLIKTRGQQVTLRCSSQSGHNTVSWYQQALGQGPQFIFQYYREEENGRGNFPPRFSGLQFPNYSSELNVNALELDDSALYLCASSLEGQGPPLHFGNGTRLTVT.

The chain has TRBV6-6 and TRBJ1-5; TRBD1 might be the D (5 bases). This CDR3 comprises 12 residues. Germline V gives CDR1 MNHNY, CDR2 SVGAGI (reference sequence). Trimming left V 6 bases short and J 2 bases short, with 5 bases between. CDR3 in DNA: TGTGCCAGCAGCAGGGGCAATCAGCCCCAGCATTTT. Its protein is CASSRGNQPQHF.

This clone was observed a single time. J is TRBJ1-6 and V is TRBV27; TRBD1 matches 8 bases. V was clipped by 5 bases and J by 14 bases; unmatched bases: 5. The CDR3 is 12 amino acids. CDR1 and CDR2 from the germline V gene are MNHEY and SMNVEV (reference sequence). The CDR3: CASSTGQGTLHF. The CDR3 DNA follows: TGTGCCAGCAGTACCGGACAGGGTACCCTCCACTTT.

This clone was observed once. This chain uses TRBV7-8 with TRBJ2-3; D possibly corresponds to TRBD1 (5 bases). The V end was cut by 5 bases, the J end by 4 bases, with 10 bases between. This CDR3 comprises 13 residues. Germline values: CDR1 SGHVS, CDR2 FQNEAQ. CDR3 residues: CASSQGLSDTQYF. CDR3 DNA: TGTGCCAGCAGCCAGGGCCTTTCAGATACGCAGTATTTT.

The CDR3 spells CAISESTQEAFF. CDR3 coding DNA: TGTGCCATCAGTGAGTCGACTCAGGAAGCTTTCTTT. The chain joins TRBV10-3 to TRBJ1-1; unclear D gene. CDR1 and CDR2 from the germline V gene are ENHRY and SYGVKD. V was trimmed by 0 bases and J by 8 bases, leaving 7 bases between them. The length of the CDR3 is 12 residues.

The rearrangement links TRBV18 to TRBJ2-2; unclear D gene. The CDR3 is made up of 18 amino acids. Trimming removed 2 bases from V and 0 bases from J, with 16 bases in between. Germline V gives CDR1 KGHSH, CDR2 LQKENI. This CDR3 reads CASSPFGGLGPNTGELFF. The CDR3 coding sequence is TGTGCCAGCTCACCATTCGGTGGTCTTGGTCCGAACACCGGGGAGCTGTTTTTT. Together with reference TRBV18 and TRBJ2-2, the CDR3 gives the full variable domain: NAGVMQNPRHLVRRRGQEARLRCSPMKGHSHVYWYRQLPEEGLKFMVYLQKENIIDESGMPKERFSAEFPKEGPSILRIQQVVRGDSAAYFCASSPFGGLGPNTGELFFGEGSRLTVL.